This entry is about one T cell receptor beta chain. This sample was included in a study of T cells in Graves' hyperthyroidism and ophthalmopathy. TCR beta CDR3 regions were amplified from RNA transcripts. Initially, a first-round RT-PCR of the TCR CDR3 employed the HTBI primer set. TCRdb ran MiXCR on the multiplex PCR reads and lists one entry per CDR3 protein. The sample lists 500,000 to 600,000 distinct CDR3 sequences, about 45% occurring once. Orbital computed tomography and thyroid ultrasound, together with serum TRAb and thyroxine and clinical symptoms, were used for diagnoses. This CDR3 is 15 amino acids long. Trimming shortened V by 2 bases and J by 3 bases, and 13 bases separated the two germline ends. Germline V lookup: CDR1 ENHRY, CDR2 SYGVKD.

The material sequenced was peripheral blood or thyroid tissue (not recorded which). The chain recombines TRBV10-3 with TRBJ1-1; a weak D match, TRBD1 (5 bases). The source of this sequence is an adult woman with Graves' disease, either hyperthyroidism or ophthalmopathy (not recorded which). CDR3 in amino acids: CAISEEGMMDTEAFF. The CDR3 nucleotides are TGTGCCATCAGTGAGGAGGGGATGATGGACACTGAAGCTTTCTTT.